This section outlines one T cell receptor (beta chain) sequence together with its context. CDR3 length: 14 residues. In germline, CDR1 is SEHNR, CDR2 FQNEAQ (reference sequence). V lost 6 bases, J lost 2 bases, and 1 base stayed unmatched. Original processing methods: Amplifying reference gene primers gave estimates of nucleated cell counts. Profiling relied on immunoSEQ multiplex PCR, and the TCRdb table lists in-frame clones only, not all of them. V and J calls and clone size are as listed in that table; D and trimming were resolved from the DNA. The table includes around 430,000 clones, around nine tenths detected once. Residents of under 25 US areas, aged about 18 to 95 years, made up the participants. Participant-reported clinical history was the basis for cohort assignment. This record comes from a study of blood T cell repertoires in COVID-19. Looking at the study overall: Samples taken during acute and convalescent COVID-19 were collected in the United States, Italy and Spain.

The specimen was PBMCs or T cells enriched from blood (not recorded which). The chain links TRBV7-9 to TRBJ2-2, with TRBD1 matching 9 bases. The sequence came from a woman between 50 and 59 years old who had recovered from COVID-19. CDR3 loop: CASRGQGNTGELFF. CDR3 bases: TGTGCCAGCAGGGGACAGGGAAACACCGGGGAGCTGTTTTTT. The variable domain in full, with the rest retrieved from reference TRBV7-9 and TRBJ2-2, is DTGVSQNPRHKITKRGQNVTFRCDPISEHNRLYWYRQTLGQGPEFLTYFQNEAQLEKSRLLSDRFSAERPKGSFSTLEIQRTEQGDSAMYLCASRGQGNTGELFFGEGSRLTVL.